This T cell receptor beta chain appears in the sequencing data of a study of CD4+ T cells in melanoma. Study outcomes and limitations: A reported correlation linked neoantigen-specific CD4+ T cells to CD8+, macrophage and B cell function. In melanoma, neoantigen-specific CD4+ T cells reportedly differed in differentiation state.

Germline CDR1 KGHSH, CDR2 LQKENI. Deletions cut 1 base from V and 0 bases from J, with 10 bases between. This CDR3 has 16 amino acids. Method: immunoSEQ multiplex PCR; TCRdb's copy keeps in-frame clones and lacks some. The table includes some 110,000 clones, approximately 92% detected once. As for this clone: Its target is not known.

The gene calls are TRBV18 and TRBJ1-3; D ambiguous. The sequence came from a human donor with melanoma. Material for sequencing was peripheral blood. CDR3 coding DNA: TGTGCCAGCTCACCACGGCGGACTGACTCTGGAAACACCATATATTTT. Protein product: CASSPRRTDSGNTIYF.